This section outlines one T cell receptor (beta chain) sequence together with its context. The assay was immunoSEQ multiplex PCR, and TCRdb's table has in-frame clones only and misses some. The sample has hundreds of thousands of clones, roughly 90% seen once; the top ten hold approximately 12%. The CDR3 length is 13 residues. Trimming took off 6 bases at V and 4 bases at J, with 13 bases between the two ends. Germline lookup yields CDR1 MDHEN and CDR2 SYDVKM. This sample is part of a study of blood T cell repertoires in COVID-19. The clonotype comes from a woman aged 60-75 years with acute or convalescent COVID-19. The sample comprised peripheral blood. The chain couples TRBV28 to TRBJ2-7, with D possibly TRBD2 on 5 matching bases. CDR3 residues: CASSPDSLYEQYF. CDR3 nucleotides: TGTGCCAGCAGCCCGGACTCCTTATACGAGCAGTACTTC.